This is a list of T cell receptor beta chains from one sample in a study of breast tumors, draining lymph nodes, adjacent tissues. Using its own MiXCR run on the multiplex PCR reads, TCRdb lists one record per CDR3 protein. In the table there are 20,000 or so distinct CDR3 sequences, around two fifths of which are singletons. The source material was breast tumor tissue. The receptors come from a female donor with breast cancer. Some clones in this sample may be carry-over from other donors' samples. Each CDR3 is given with its conserved first and last residue. D genes are given only for firm matches. A clone size is listed for some rows: how often the clone was seen (once, few, many), or a class if it is expanded.

length	D	V	size	J	CDR3	DNA
10	NA	TRBV29-1	NA	TRBJ2-7	CREGGYEQYF	TGCAGAGAGGGGGGCTACGAGCAGTACTTC
14	TRBD1	TRBV5-1	many	TRBJ2-5	CATTSGQGRDTQYF	TGCGCCACCACATCGGGACAGGGGAGGGACACCCAGTACTTC
16	NA	TRBV9	NA	TRBJ2-2	CASSAPPGHIPGELFF	TGTGCCAGCAGCGCCCCACCGGGACATATCCCCGGGGAGCTGTTTTTT
16	TRBD1	TRBV6-1	many	TRBJ1-5	CASTLGQGDSNQPQHF	TGTGCCAGCACCCTTGGACAGGGGGATAGCAATCAGCCCCAGCATTTT
16	NA	TRBV3-1	many	TRBJ2-5	CASSQAGTTFQETQYF	TGTGCCAGCAGCCAAGCGGGAACGACCTTCCAAGAGACCCAGTACTTC
15	TRBD2	TRBV30	NA	TRBJ2-3	CARSAAAGGTDTQYF	TGTGCCCGGAGTGCCGCAGCGGGAGGCACAGATACGCAGTATTTT
12	NA	TRBV12-3/TRBV12-4	few	TRBJ1-2	CASSPGQRGYTF	TGTGCCAGCAGCCCCGGACAGAGAGGCTACACCTTC
17	NA	TRBV4-1	NA	TRBJ2-1	CASSQVGTRGGGDGQFF	TGCGCCAGCAGCCAAGTAGGGACAAGGGGGGGGGGCGATGGGCAGTTCTTC
15	TRBD2	TRBV7-3	NA	TRBJ2-7	CASSLAGGGVDEQYF	TGTGCCAGCAGCCTAGCGGGAGGCGGTGTTGACGAGCAGTACTTC
14	NA	TRBV29-1	NA	TRBJ2-4	CSVGTRTHKNIQYF	TGCAGCGTGGGGACGCGAACACACAAAAACATTCAGTACTTC
14	NA	TRBV7-2	NA	TRBJ2-5	CASSPRTTQETQYF	TGTGCCAGCAGCCCCCGGACTACCCAAGAGACCCAGTACTTC
15	TRBD1	TRBV5-6	NA	TRBJ1-1	CASSRQGIMYTEAFF	TGTGCCAGCAGCAGACAGGGGATTATGTACACTGAAGCTTTCTTT
15	TRBD2	TRBV10-3	NA	TRBJ2-6	CAGRTSGTGANVLTF	TGTGCCGGGAGGACTAGCGGGACTGGGGCCAACGTCCTGACTTTC
16	NA	TRBV13	many	TRBJ1-2	CASTLQESEYNYGYTF	TGTGCCAGCACCTTACAGGAGTCGGAATATAACTATGGCTACACCTTC
12	NA	TRBV10-3	NA	TRBJ2-2	CAISVSAGELFF	TGTGCCATCAGTGTAAGTGCCGGGGAGCTGTTTTTT
18	TRBD2	TRBV6-2/TRBV6-3	NA	TRBJ2-7	CASSYRTNRGLAGDEQYF	TGTGCCAGCAGTTACCGAACGAACCGGGGACTAGCGGGAGACGAGCAGTACTTC
13	NA	TRBV5-6	many	TRBJ2-7	CASSPTSAYEQYF	TGTGCCAGCAGCCCGACATCAGCCTACGAGCAGTACTTC
15	TRBD2	TRBV20-1	many	TRBJ2-1	CSAPTWVAGGGEQFF	TGCAGTGCCCCCACTTGGGTAGCGGGAGGGGGGGAGCAGTTCTTC
16	TRBD1	TRBV15	NA	TRBJ1-5	CAGQSSAGTVNQPQHF	TGTGCCGGCCAAAGCAGCGCCGGGACAGTTAATCAGCCCCAGCATTTT
18	TRBD1	TRBV7-9	NA	TRBJ2-7	CASSLRGGVGTGDYEQYF	TGTGCCAGCAGCTTAAGGGGGGGGGTGGGGACAGGGGACTACGAGCAGTACTTC
13	NA	TRBV24-1	NA	TRBJ1-5	CATSEGGYQPQHF	TGTGCCACCAGTGAGGGGGGGTATCAGCCCCAGCATTTT
14	NA	TRBV11-3	many	TRBJ2-3	CASSLGTTTDTQYF	TGTGCCAGCAGCTTAGGTACGACCACAGATACGCAGTATTTT
14	NA	TRBV7-9	NA	TRBJ2-6	CASSSSIAANVLTF	TGTGCCAGCAGCTCATCCATTGCAGCCAACGTCCTGACTTTC
15	TRBD1	TRBV7-9	few	TRBJ1-6	CASSTLTGVDSPLHF	TGTGCCAGCAGCACCCTGACAGGGGTAGATTCACCCCTCCACTTT
13	TRBD1	TRBV29-1	many	TRBJ1-1	CSAPGQGNTEAFF	TGCAGCGCCCCCGGACAGGGGAACACTGAAGCTTTCTTT
13	TRBD2	TRBV30	many	TRBJ2-1	CAFSGRAYNEQFF	TGTGCCTTCAGCGGGAGGGCCTACAATGAGCAGTTCTTC
14	TRBD1	TRBV19	many	TRBJ2-1	CASTTGGMYNEQFF	TGTGCCAGTACCACAGGGGGCATGTACAATGAGCAGTTCTTC
18	TRBD2	TRBV7-9	NA	TRBJ2-1	CASSPGTSGGSSYNEQFF	TGTGCCAGCAGCCCGGGGACTAGCGGGGGGAGCTCCTACAATGAGCAGTTCTTC
14	NA	TRBV5-1	NA	TRBJ2-2	CASSSTTNTGELFF	TGCGCCAGCAGCTCCACAACGAACACCGGGGAGCTGTTTTTT
16	TRBD2	TRBV5-6	NA	TRBJ2-7	CASSSALAGVGYEQYF	TGTGCCAGCAGCTCCGCGTTAGCGGGAGTTGGCTACGAGCAGTACTTC
11	NA	TRBV9	NA	TRBJ1-3	CASSVVGTGSF	NA
16	NA	TRBV7-2	NA	TRBJ1-4	CASSFGGAATNEKLFF	TGTGCCAGCAGCTTCGGTGGGGCAGCAACTAATGAAAAACTGTTTTTT
13	TRBD1	TRBV19	NA	TRBJ2-2	CASRGQGTGELFF	TGTGCCAGTAGGGGACAGGGAACCGGGGAGCTGTTTTTT
14	TRBD1	TRBV6-1	many	TRBJ1-4	CASSPRTGDEKLFF	TGTGCCAGCAGTCCCCGGACAGGGGATGAAAAACTGTTTTTT
14	NA	TRBV6-2/TRBV6-3	many	TRBJ2-6	CASSISSGANVLTF	TGTGCCAGCAGTATCAGCTCTGGGGCCAACGTCCTGACTTTC
15	TRBD2	TRBV20-1	few	TRBJ2-2	CSARTSGRPAGELFF	TGCAGTGCTCGGACTAGCGGGAGACCGGCCGGGGAGCTGTTTTTT
15	NA	TRBV2	few	TRBJ1-5	CASEGWGYSNQPQHF	TGTGCCAGCGAGGGGTGGGGATATAGCAATCAGCCCCAGCATTTT
13	TRBD2	TRBV20-1	many	TRBJ2-7	CSAILAAAGEQYF	TGCAGTGCTATACTAGCGGCGGCGGGCGAGCAGTACTTC
15	NA	TRBV5-1	many	TRBJ1-5	CASSLASGGNQPQHF	TGCGCCAGCAGCTTGGCTTCAGGGGGCAATCAGCCCCAGCATTTT
14	NA	TRBV10-3	medium-sized	TRBJ1-2	CAISESGSNYGYTF	TGTGCCATCAGTGAGTCGGGCTCTAACTATGGCTACACCTTC